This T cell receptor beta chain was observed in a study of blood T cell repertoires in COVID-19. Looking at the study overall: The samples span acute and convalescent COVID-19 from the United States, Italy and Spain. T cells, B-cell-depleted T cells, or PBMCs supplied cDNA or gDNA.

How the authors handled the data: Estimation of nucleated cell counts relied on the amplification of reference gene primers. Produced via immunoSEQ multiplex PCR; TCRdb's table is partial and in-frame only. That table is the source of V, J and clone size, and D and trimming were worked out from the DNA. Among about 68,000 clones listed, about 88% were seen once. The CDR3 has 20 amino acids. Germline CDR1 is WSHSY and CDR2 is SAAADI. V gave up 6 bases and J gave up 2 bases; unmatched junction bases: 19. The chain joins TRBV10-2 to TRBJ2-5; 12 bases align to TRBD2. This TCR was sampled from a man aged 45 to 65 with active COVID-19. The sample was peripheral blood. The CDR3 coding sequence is TGCGCCAGCAGCCACAGCCTAGGCGGGGCTAGCGGGGGGGGGCAAGAGACCCAGTACTTC. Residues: CASSHSLGGASGGGQETQYF.